The source of this T cell receptor beta chain is a study of T cell clonality in common variable immunodeficiency. Whole-study results and caveats: Compared with healthy controls, CVID subjects showed increased TCRbeta clonality, mostly in about a third.

Both groups were predominantly of Caucasian heritage. Each donor provided about 5 to 9 ml of heparinized whole blood. In germline, CDR1 is SGDLS, CDR2 YYNGEE. The CDR3 is made up of 14 amino acids. V shed 0 bases and J shed 7 bases, with 13 bases lying between them. This clone was picked up many times. No antigen is known for it. The read is 3 residues too short to cover the CDR3 end, so that end is filled in from the germline J gene. Control and CVID samples contributed equal amounts of genomic DNA. Assay used: immunoSEQ multiplex PCR; TCRdb lists only in-frame clones, some missing. This sample carries approximately 81,000 clones, none of them present only once.

The V gene is TRBV9, the J gene TRBJ1-2; D ambiguous. The sequenced sample was peripheral blood mononuclear cells. The TCR sequence derives from a person aged 18-70 years in good health. Here the CDR3 reads CASSVELPSSGYTF. The sequenced CDR3 bases are TGTGCCAGCAGCGTAGAGCTCCCAAGTAGTGGC. The variable domain in full, completed from reference TRBV9 and TRBJ1-2, reads DSGVTQTPKHLITATGQRVTLRCSPRSGDLSVYWYQQSLDQGLQFLIQYYNGEERAKGNILERFSAQQFPDLHSELNLSSLELGDSALYFCASSVELPSSGYTFGSGTRLTVV.